This TCR beta chain was sequenced in a study of Graves' ophthalmopathy and Graves' hyperthyroidism. The study excluded patients with other autoimmune diseases, uncontrolled infections, pregnancy or lactation. Amplified material comprised TCR beta CDR3 regions derived from RNA transcripts. The first round was an RT-PCR with HTBI primers, and the second round was a multiplex PCR. Using its own MiXCR run on the multiplex PCR reads, TCRdb lists one record per CDR3 protein. The sample lists around 1.1 million distinct CDR3 sequences, about 40% seen once, with 8.5% to 14% in the top ten. Whole-study results and caveats: Detected in blood as well were most expanded thyroid clonotypes with frequency above 0.001.

Details on this clonotype: What it binds is unknown.

The V gene's germline CDR1 is DFQATT and CDR2 SNEGSKA (reference sequence). V lost 1 base to trimming and J lost 7 bases; unmatched junction nucleotides: 9. This CDR3 is 14 amino acids long. The chain combines TRBV20-1 with TRBJ2-7; 8 nucleotides match TRBD2. The sequence was collected from an adult man with Graves' hyperthyroidism. Sequenced sample: peripheral blood or thyroid tissue (not recorded which). The CDR3 sequence: CSARAPAGVWEQYF. CDR3 sequence (DNA): TGCAGTGCTAGAGCCCCAGCGGGAGTCTGGGAGCAGTACTTC.